This is a list of T cell receptor beta chains from one sample in a study of T cell changes during pregnancy in multiple sclerosis. Data came from immunoSEQ multiplex PCR; TCRdb stores just in-frame clones and leaves some out. The sample has over 40,000 clones, 80% to 95% seen once. This material consisted of CD4+ T cells from peripheral blood mononuclear cells, taken in the second trimester of pregnancy. The receptors derive from a female donor with multiple sclerosis, enrolled in a pregnancy study. The CDR3 runs from the conserved cysteine through the conserved F or W. Fields, in order: clone size, CDR3 length, J gene, D gene, V gene, CDR3 protein, CDR3 DNA. The D gene is left open where the match is weak. Size tells how often a clone was seen (once, few, many) or the class of an expanded clone, and some rows leave it out.

>NA|13|TRBJ2-1|NA|TRBV18
CASSSLALDEQFF
TGTGCCAGCTCATCTCTGGCTCTCGATGAGCAGTTCTTC
>once|17|TRBJ2-3|TRBD1|TRBV18
CASSLLRQDRGADTQYF
TGTGCCAGCTCACTCTTGAGGCAGGACAGGGGGGCAGATACGCAGTATTTT
>NA|14|TRBJ2-1|NA|TRBV5-5
CASSSAAISNEQFF
TGTGCCAGCAGCTCCGCCGCTATTAGCAATGAGCAGTTCTTC
>NA|18|TRBJ2-1|TRBD1|TRBV7-9
CASSNRDRGPPSYNEQFF
TGTGCCAGCAGCAACCGGGACAGGGGTCCCCCCTCCTACAATGAGCAGTTCTTC
>NA|13|TRBJ1-1|NA|TRBV7-9
CASSTRATTEAFF
TGTGCCAGCAGCACCAGGGCGACGACTGAAGCTTTCTTT
>NA|15|TRBJ2-2|NA|TRBV5-1
CASSSGQFNTGELFF
TGCGCCAGCAGCTCAGGACAGTTTAACACCGGGGAGCTGTTTTTT
>NA|16|TRBJ2-1|NA|TRBV7-2
CASSAPSGGKGNEQFF
TGTGCCAGCAGCGCCCCCTCTGGCGGAAAAGGTAATGAGCAGTTCTTC
>NA|13|TRBJ1-1|NA|TRBV18
CASSPPGQTEAFF
TGTGCCAGCTCACCACCAGGACAGACTGAAGCTTTCTTT
>NA|15|TRBJ2-5|TRBD2|TRBV5-1
CASRKIAGAGETQYF
TGCGCCAGCAGGAAAATAGCGGGGGCCGGTGAGACCCAGTACTTC
>NA|15|TRBJ1-6|NA|TRBV5-1
CASSLDGRSNSPLHF
TGCGCCAGCAGCTTGGATGGCAGAAGTAATTCACCCCTCCACTTT